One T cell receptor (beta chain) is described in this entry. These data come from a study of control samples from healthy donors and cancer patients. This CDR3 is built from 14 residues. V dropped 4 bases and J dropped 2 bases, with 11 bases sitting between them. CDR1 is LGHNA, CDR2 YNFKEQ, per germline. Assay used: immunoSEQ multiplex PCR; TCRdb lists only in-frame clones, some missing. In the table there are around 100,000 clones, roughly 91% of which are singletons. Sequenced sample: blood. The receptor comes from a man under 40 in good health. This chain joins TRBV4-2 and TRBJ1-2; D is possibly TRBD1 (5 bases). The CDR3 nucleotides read TGTGCCAGCAGCCCTGGGGCGGGGAACTATGGCTACACCTTC. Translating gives CASSPGAGNYGYTF.